Below are 16 T cell receptor beta chains sequenced from a single sample in a study of OX40 agonist ivuxolimab in advanced cancers. Profiling relied on immunoSEQ multiplex PCR, and the TCRdb table lists in-frame clones only, not all of them. The sample contains around 22,000 clones, just under 85% of which appear only once. Here the sequenced sample was CD4+ or CD8+ T cells sorted from blood, taken in a trial of the OX40 agonist ivuxolimab. These receptors originate from an adult with an advanced solid tumor such as melanoma, head and neck, liver or kidney cancer.

The CDR3 region has the DNA TGTGCCAGCAGTGAAGCGCTTACCGGAGCAAACTACGAGCAGTACTTC. Amino acids: CASSEALTGANYEQYF. The V and J genes are TRBV2 and TRBJ2-7; no reliable D call. Germline V gene sequence: CDR1 SNHLY, CDR2 FYNNEI. CDR3 size: 16 residues. The V and J ends lost 0 bases and 3 bases respectively, with 15 bases between them. Together with reference TRBV2 and TRBJ2-7, the CDR3 gives the full variable domain: EPEVTQTPSHQVTQMGQEVILRCVPISNHLYFYWYRQILGQKVEFLVSFYNNEISEKSEIFDDQFSVERPDGSNFTLKIRSTKLEDSAMYFCASSEALTGANYEQYFGPGTRLTVT.

The sample holds one count of this clone. The gene calls are TRBV27 and TRBJ1-1; 7 bases align to TRBD1. V dropped 5 bases and J dropped 1; count of bases not matched to a gene: 4. From germline, CDR1 is MNHEY and CDR2 SMNVEV (reference sequence). CDR3 length: 14 amino acids. The CDR3 sequence: CASSANRGNTEAFF. The CDR3 nucleotides read TGTGCCAGCAGTGCAAACAGGGGGAACACTGAAGCTTTCTTT.

The V call is TRBV11-2, the J call TRBJ2-7, with TRBD1 matching 8 bases. Germline CDR1 and CDR2: SGHAT and FQNNGV. CDR3 size: 14 residues. V lost 5 bases to trimming and J lost 1 base; unmatched junction nucleotides: 4. This CDR3 reads CASSGRTGSYEQYF. For the CDR3, the DNA is TGTGCCAGCAGCGGGAGGACAGGGTCCTACGAGCAGTACTTC.

This chain uses TRBV7-9 with TRBJ2-3, with 10 nucleotides matching TRBD2. CDR1 SEHNR and CDR2 FQNEAQ come from the germline V gene (reference sequence). The CDR3 contains 16 residues. With V trimmed by 4 bases and J by 0 bases, 4 bases remained unmatched. The CDR3 coding sequence is TGTGCCAGCAGCTCCGGGACTAGCGAGAGCACAGATACGCAGTATTTT. It codes for CASSSGTSESTDTQYF.

The chain is built from TRBV5-4 and TRBJ2-7; TRBD2 agrees at 7 bases. The V gene end was trimmed by 3 bases and the J gene end by 6 bases; junction bases not matched to a gene: 12. Germline loops: CDR1 SGHNT, CDR2 YYREEE (reference sequence). The CDR3 has 15 amino acids. The CDR3 nucleotides are TGTGCCAGCAGCTGGAGAGGCCAGGGAGGGAGCGAGCAGTACTTC. Encoded protein: CASSWRGQGGSEQYF.

The V and J genes are TRBV9 and TRBJ1-2, with 11 bases aligning to TRBD1. Germline V CDR1 and CDR2: SGDLS, YYNGEE. The J segment lost 7 bases and the V segment lost 1 base, leaving 6 bases of the junction unmatched. The CDR3 length is 15 residues. CDR3 bases: TGTGCCAGCAGCGTATTAGGACAGGGGGCCGGTGGCTACACCTTC. This sequence encodes CASSVLGQGAGGYTF.

This CDR3 is CASKSSGELFF. CDR3 nucleotides: TGTGCCAGCAAGAGTTCCGGGGAGCTGTTTTTT. The genes are TRBV2 and TRBJ2-2; no definite D call. The germline V gene encodes CDR1 SNHLY and CDR2 FYNNEI. Trimming pared 7 bases from V and 6 bases from J, leaving 6 bases between. This CDR3 has 11 amino acids.

The chain employs TRBV21-1 and TRBJ1-1; the table's D call TRBD1 went unverified against the DNA. TRBV21-1 is a listed pseudogene. The CDR3 totals 16 residues. CDR3 region: CASSKFHRHMNTEAFF. The CDR3 DNA sequence: TGTGCCAGCAGCAAATTCCACAGACACATGAACACTGAAGCTTTCTTT.

The chain combines TRBV29-1 with TRBJ2-1; D uncertain. The CDR3 is 11 amino acids. V shed 6 bases and J shed 6 bases, with 9 bases lying between them. Germline lookup yields CDR1 SQVTM and CDR2 ANQGSEA. The CDR3 DNA reads TGCAGCGTCCCCTGGGTCAATGAGCAGTTCTTC. Translated: CSVPWVNEQFF.

This clone was detected only a few times. The same CDR3 is also encoded by other DNA sequences in this sample. The chain combines TRBV27 with TRBJ1-1; D might be TRBD1 (6 bases). CDR1 and CDR2 (germline): MNHEY, SMNVEV (reference sequence). The CDR3 totals 13 residues. V lost 5 bases and J 4 bases, leaving 11 bases between the germline ends. The CDR3 DNA is TGTGCCAGCAGTCTAGGGGGGGGCACTGAAGCTTTCTTT. Translating gives CASSLGGGTEAFF.

This chain uses TRBV9 with TRBJ1-2, with D possibly matching TRBD1 (5 bases). Germline lookup yields CDR1 SGDLS and CDR2 YYNGEE. CDR3 length: 13 residues. The V end was cut by 3 bases, the J end by 8 bases, with 14 bases between. The CDR3 loop is CASSASDSAGYTF. CDR3 nucleotides: TGTGCCAGCAGCGCCTCCGACAGTGCGGGCTACACCTTC.

This chain connects TRBV13 to TRBJ2-3; 10 bases match TRBD2. With 1 base clipped from V and 0 bases from J, the junction kept 4 bases outside the gene matches. This CDR3 has 17 amino acids. Germline values: CDR1 PRHDT, CDR2 FYEKMQ (reference sequence). CDR3 nucleotide sequence: TGTGCCAGCAGCTTAGTGCTAGCGGGGGTTAGCACAGATACGCAGTATTTT. Amino acids: CASSLVLAGVSTDTQYF.

This rearrangement joins TRBV10-2 to TRBJ2-2; perhaps TRBD1 as D (5 bases). Germline CDR1 and CDR2: WSHSY and SAAADI. V shed 3 bases and J shed 5 bases, with 13 bases lying between them. The CDR3 loop spans 15 amino acids. This CDR3 is CASSEVTGRTGELFF. Here the CDR3 DNA reads TGCGCCAGCAGTGAAGTTACAGGACGGACCGGGGAGCTGTTTTTT.

CDR3 residues: CASGDSRNYGYTF. The CDR3 DNA reads TGTGCCAGCGGGGACAGCCGGAACTATGGCTACACCTTC. This chain connects TRBV28 to TRBJ1-2; 7 bases are shared with TRBD1. The CDR3 has 13 residues. Germline assignment: CDR1 MDHEN and CDR2 SYDVKM. The ends lost 8 bases at V and 2 bases at J; junction bases unmatched: 5.

This chain connects TRBV6-1 to TRBJ1-1; D is unresolved. The germline V gene has CDR1 MNHNS and CDR2 SASEGT. Trimming shortened V by 8 bases and J by 1 base, and 14 bases separated the two germline ends. The CDR3 extends over 14 amino acids. CDR3 sequence reads: CASGPRAPNTEAFF. The CDR3 bases are TGTGCCAGCGGCCCGAGGGCACCGAACACTGAAGCTTTCTTT.

This clone showed up just a few times. V is TRBV2 and J is TRBJ1-5; D unresolved. The V gene lost 6 bases and the J gene lost 0 bases, with 15 bases spanning the gap. The CDR3 runs 16 residues. Germline CDR1 SNHLY, CDR2 FYNNEI. CDR3 region: CASSAGRQVSNQPQHF. CDR3 bases: TGTGCCAGCAGCGCGGGTAGGCAGGTTAGCAATCAGCCCCAGCATTTT.